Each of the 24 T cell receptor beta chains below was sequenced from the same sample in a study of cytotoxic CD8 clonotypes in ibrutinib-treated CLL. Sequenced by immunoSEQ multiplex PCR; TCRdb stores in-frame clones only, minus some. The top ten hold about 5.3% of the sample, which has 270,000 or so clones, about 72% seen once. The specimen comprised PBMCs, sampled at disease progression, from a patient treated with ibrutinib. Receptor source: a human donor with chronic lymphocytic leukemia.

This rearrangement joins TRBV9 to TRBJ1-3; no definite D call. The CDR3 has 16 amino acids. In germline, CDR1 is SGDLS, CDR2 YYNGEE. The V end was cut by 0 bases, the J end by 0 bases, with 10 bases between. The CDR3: CASSVVSASSGNTIYF. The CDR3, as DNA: TGTGCCAGCAGCGTAGTGTCGGCCAGCTCTGGAAACACCATATATTTT.

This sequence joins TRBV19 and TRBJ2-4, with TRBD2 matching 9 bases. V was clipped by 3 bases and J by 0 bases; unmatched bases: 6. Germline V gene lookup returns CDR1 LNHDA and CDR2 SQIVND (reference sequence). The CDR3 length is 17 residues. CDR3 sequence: CASSMAPSGVAKNIQYF. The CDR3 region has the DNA TGTGCCAGTAGTATGGCCCCTAGCGGGGTAGCCAAAAACATTCAGTACTTC.

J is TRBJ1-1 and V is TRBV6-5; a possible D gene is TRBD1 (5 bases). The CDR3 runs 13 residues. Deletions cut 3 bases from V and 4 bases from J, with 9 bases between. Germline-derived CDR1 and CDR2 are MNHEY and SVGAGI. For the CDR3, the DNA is TGTGCCAGCAGTTATGGGGGTTCCACTGAAGCTTTCTTT. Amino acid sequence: CASSYGGSTEAFF.

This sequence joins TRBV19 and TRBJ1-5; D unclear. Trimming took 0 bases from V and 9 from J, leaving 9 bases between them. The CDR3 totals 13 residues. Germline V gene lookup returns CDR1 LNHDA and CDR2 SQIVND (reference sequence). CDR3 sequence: CASSIDPPWPQHF. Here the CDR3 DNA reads TGTGCCAGTAGTATAGACCCCCCGTGGCCCCAGCATTTT.

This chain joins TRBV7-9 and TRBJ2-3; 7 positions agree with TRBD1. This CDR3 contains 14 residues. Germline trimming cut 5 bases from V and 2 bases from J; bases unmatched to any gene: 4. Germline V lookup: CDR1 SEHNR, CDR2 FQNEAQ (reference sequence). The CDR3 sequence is CASSRQGLTDTQYF. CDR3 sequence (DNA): TGTGCCAGCAGCCGACAGGGCCTCACAGATACGCAGTATTTT.

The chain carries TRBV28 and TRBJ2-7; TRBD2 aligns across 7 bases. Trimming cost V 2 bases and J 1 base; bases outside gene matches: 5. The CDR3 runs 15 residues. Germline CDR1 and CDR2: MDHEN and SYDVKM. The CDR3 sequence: CASSLATSVSYEQYF. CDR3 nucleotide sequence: TGTGCCAGCAGTTTAGCCACTAGCGTATCCTACGAGCAGTACTTC.

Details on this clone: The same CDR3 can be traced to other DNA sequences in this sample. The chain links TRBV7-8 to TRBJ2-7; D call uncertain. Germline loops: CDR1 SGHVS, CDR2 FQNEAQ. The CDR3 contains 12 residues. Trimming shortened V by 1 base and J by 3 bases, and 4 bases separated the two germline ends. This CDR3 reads CASSLVGYEQYF. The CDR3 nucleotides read TGTGCCAGCAGCTTAGTAGGCTACGAGCAGTACTTC.

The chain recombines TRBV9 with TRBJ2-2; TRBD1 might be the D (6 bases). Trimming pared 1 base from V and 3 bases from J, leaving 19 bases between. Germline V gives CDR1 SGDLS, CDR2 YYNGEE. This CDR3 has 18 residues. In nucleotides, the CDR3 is TGTGCCAGCAGCGTAACCCCTCTATCGCAGGGGTACACCGGGGAGCTGTTTTTT. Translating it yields CASSVTPLSQGYTGELFF.

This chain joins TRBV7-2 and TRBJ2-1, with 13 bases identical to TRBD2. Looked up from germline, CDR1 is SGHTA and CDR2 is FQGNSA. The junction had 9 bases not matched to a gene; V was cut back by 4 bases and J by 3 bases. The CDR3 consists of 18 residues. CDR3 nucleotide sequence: TGTGCCAGCAGCTCGACTAGCGGGGGGCCTACTTTCTACAATGAGCAGTTCTTC. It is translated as CASSSTSGGPTFYNEQFF.

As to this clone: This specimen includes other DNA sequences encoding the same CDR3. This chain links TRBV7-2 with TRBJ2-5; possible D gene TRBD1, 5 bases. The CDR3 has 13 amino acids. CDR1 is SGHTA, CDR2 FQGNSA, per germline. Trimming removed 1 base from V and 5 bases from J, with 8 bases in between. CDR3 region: CASSLGGGETQYF. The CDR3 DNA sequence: TGTGCCAGCAGCTTAGGGGGCGGCGAGACCCAGTACTTC.

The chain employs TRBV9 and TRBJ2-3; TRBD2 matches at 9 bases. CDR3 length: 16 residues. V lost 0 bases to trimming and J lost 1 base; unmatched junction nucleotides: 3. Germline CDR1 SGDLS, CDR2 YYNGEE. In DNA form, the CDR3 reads TGTGCCAGCAGCGTAGCGGCTAGCGGGGGCACAGATACGCAGTATTTT. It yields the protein CASSVAASGGTDTQYF.

CDR3 in amino acids: CASRVTGTNIQYF. The CDR3 bases are TGTGCCAGCAGGGTTACAGGGACAAACATTCAGTACTTC. The rearrangement uses TRBV9 and TRBJ2-4; possible D gene TRBD1, 6 bases. Germline loops: CDR1 SGDLS, CDR2 YYNGEE. The V and J ends lost 5 bases and 6 bases respectively, with 12 bases between them. This CDR3 is 13 amino acids long.

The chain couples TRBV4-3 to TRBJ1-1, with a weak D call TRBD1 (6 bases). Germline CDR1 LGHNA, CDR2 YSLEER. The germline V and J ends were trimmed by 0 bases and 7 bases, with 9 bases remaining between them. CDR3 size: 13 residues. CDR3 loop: CASSQDRGLEAFF. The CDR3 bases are TGCGCCAGCAGCCAAGATCGGGGGCTTGAAGCTTTCTTT.

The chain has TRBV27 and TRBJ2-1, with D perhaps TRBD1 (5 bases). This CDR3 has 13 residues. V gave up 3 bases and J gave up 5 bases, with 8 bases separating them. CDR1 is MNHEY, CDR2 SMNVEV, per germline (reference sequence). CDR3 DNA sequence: TGTGCCAGCAGTTTTACAGGAGACAATGAGCAGTTCTTC. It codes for CASSFTGDNEQFF.

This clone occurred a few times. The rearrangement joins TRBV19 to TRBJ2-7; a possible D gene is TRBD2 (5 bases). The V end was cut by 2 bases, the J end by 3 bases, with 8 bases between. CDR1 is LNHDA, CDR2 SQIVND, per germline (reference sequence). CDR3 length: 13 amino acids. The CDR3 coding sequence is TGTGCCAGTAGTATAATAGAGGGCTACGAGCAGTACTTC. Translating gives CASSIIEGYEQYF.

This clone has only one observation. DNA of the CDR3: TGTGCCAGCAGATCGGACGGGAACACTGAAGCTTTCTTT. It encodes CASRSDGNTEAFF. The V gene is TRBV2, the J gene TRBJ1-1, with D unclear. Per germline, CDR1 SNHLY and CDR2 FYNNEI. CDR3 length: 13 amino acids. Trimming took off 6 bases at V and 1 base at J, with 9 bases between the two ends.

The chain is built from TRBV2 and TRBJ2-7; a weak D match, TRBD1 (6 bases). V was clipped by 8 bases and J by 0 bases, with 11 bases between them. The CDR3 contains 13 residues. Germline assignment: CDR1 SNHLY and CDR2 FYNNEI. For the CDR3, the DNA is TGTGCCAGCGGAATACAGGGCTCCTACGAGCAGTACTTC. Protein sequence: CASGIQGSYEQYF. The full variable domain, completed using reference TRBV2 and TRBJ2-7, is EPEVTQTPSHQVTQMGQEVILRCVPISNHLYFYWYRQILGQKVEFLVSFYNNEISEKSEIFDDQFSVERPDGSNFTLKIRSTKLEDSAMYFCASGIQGSYEQYFGPGTRLTVT.

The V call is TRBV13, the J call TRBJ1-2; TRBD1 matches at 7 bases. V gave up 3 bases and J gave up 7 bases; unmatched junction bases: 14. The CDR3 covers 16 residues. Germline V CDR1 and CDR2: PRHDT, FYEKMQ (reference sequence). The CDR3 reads CASSFSLQLRGLGYTF. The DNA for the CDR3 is TGTGCCAGCAGCTTCAGTTTACAGTTGAGGGGGCTTGGCTACACCTTC.

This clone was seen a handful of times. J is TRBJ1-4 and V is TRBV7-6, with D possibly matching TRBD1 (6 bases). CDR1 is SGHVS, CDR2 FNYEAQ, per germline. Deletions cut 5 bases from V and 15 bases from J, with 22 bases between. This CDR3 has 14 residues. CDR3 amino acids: CASSPGRGRPRVFF. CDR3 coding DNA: TGTGCCAGCAGCCCTGGGCGGGGGCGGCCACGGGTGTTTTTT.

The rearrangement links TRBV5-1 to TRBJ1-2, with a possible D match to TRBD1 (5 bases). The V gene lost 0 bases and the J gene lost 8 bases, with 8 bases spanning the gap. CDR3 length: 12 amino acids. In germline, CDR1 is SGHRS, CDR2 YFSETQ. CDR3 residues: CASSLGGVGYTF. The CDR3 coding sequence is TGCGCCAGCAGCTTGGGGGGCGTAGGCTACACCTTC.

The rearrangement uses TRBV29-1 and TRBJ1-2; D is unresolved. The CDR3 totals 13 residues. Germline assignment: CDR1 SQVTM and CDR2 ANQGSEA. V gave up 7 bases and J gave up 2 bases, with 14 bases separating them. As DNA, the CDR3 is TGCAGCGCATCCGGGGTCGGGAACTATGGCTACACCTTC. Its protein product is CSASGVGNYGYTF.

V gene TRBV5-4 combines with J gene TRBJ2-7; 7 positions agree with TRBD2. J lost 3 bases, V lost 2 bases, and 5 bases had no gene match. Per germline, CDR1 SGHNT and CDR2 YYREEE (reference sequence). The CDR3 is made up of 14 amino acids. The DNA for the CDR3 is TGTGCCAGCAGCTTCGCTAGCGGAAACTACGAGCAGTACTTC. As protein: CASSFASGNYEQYF.

CDR3 coding DNA: TGTGCCAGCAGCGTAGGGGACTTCGGGGGTGAGCAGTTCTTC. It codes for CASSVGDFGGEQFF. This rearrangement joins TRBV9 to TRBJ2-1, with a possible D match to TRBD2 (6 bases). CDR3 size: 14 residues. V lost 0 bases to trimming and J lost 9 bases, with 13 bases between them. Germline V gene sequence: CDR1 SGDLS, CDR2 YYNGEE.

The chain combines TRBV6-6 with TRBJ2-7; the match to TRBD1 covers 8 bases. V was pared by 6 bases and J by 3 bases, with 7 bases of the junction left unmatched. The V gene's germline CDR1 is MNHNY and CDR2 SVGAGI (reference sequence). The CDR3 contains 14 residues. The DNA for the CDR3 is TGTGCCAGCAGCCTAAGAACAGGGGGCTACGAGCAGTACTTC. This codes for CASSLRTGGYEQYF.